This T cell receptor (beta chain) derives from a study of shared clonotypes between healthy human individuals. Study-level results: The represented genetic and exposure-history diversity was limited by the small number of donors.

To note about this clone: Its antigen is undetermined.

This table comes from immunoSEQ multiplex PCR, and its TCRdb copy is limited to in-frame clones, with some not included. The sample has fewer than 1 million clones, 90% to 98% seen once. V was cut by 10 bases and J by 4 bases, with 20 bases left in between. There are 15 residues in the CDR3. Germline CDR1 and CDR2: SNHLY and FYNNEI. CD45RO-negative, CCR7-selected cells formed the naive CD8 fraction, which excluded terminally differentiated effector memory CD45RA+ cells. The chain is built from TRBV2 and TRBJ2-1; perhaps D is TRBD1 or TRBD2 (6 bases each). Sequencing used naive CD8+ T cells sorted from blood. The receptor was derived from a man aged 25 to 40 in good health. The CDR3 reads CAIYLGGQEYNEQFF. The CDR3 DNA is TGTGCCATATACCTGGGGGGACAAGAGTACAATGAGCAGTTCTTC.